This T cell receptor beta chain was obtained from a study of blood T cell repertoires in COVID-19. Study summary: Samples of COVID-19 (acute and convalescent) were obtained from the United States, Italy and Spain.

The CDR3 is 13 amino acids. Looked up from germline, CDR1 is MNHEY and CDR2 is SVGAGI. Trimming took off 6 bases at V and 4 bases at J, with 10 bases between the two ends. Source study methods: For nucleated cells, counts were estimated from reference gene primer amplification. Using immunoSEQ multiplex PCR, the repertoire was profiled, and TCRdb retains in-frame clones only, with some absent. V and J calls and clone size are given by that table; D and trimming were obtained from the DNA. The data contain around 68,000 clones, roughly 92% of them seen just once; the ten biggest clones take up less than 3.5%.

Input material: peripheral blood. The chain employs TRBV6-5 and TRBJ1-3, with a tentative D call TRBD1 (6 bases). This clonotype was sampled from a man in his sixties or seventies with active COVID-19. Written as DNA, the CDR3 is TGTGCCAGCAGCTCGGACAGAGGAAACACCATATATTTT. Translation: CASSSDRGNTIYF.